The 18 T cell receptor beta chains presented below share a single source sample, sequenced in a study of cytomegalovirus exposure and HLA in healthy donors (dated by TCRdb to 2015 to 2018). Libraries came from the immunoSEQ multiplex PCR assay. A mixture of 60 forward primers for TCR Vbeta segments and 13 reverse primers for TCR Jbeta segments was used in the multiplex PCR. TCRdb re-hosts the immuneACCESS table, in-frame sequences only. Its copies lack some clones; in the studies checked, an unresolved V gene accounts for under half of them, and the cause for the rest is not known. Here the sample has more than 110,000 clones; roughly three quarters occur a single time. 4.9% of the sample goes to the ten largest clones. The source material was PBMCs. Every receptor here comes from a woman in her 50s in good health and CMV-seronegative.

The CDR3 region has the DNA TGCGCCAGCAGTCCCCAGGGGCTCTCTGGGGCCAACGTCCTGACTTTC. Residues: CASSPQGLSGANVLTF. V is TRBV4-3 and J is TRBJ2-6, with TRBD1 as a possible D gene (6 bases). Germline lookup yields CDR1 LGHNA and CDR2 YSLEER. There are 16 residues in the CDR3. Trimming pared 6 bases from V and 0 bases from J, leaving 12 bases between.

This clone came up a few times. The V call is TRBV19, the J call TRBJ2-7, with 9 bases fitting TRBD1. The CDR3 sequence is 13 residues long. Per the germline V gene, CDR1 is LNHDA and CDR2 is SQIVND (reference sequence). Trimming cost V 6 bases and J 6 bases; bases outside gene matches: 6. The CDR3 protein is CASSAKTGGEQYF. CDR3 bases: TGTGCCAGTAGCGCGAAGACAGGGGGCGAGCAGTACTTC.

The chain uses TRBV15 and TRBJ1-2, with a possible D match to TRBD1 (5 bases). The V gene's germline CDR1 is LNHNV and CDR2 YYDKDF (reference sequence). This CDR3 comprises 15 residues. V was pared by 0 bases and J by 8 bases, with 16 bases between. CDR3 in DNA: TGTGCCACCAGCAGAGATAGGGGCGCAATAGAGGGCTACACCTTC. Its protein product is CATSRDRGAIEGYTF.

The chain couples TRBV7-9 to TRBJ2-5; TRBD1 matches at 9 bases. The V segment lost 4 bases and the J segment 2 bases; nucleotides outside the gene matches: 5. Germline CDR1 SEHNR, CDR2 FQNEAQ (reference sequence). The CDR3 consists of 15 residues. CDR3 coding DNA: TGTGCCAGCAGCTACGGGACAGGGATACAAGAGACCCAGTACTTC. It specifies CASSYGTGIQETQYF.

This clone was seen a single time. This sequence joins TRBV7-8 and TRBJ1-1; unclear D gene. Germline CDR1 is SGHVS and CDR2 is FQNEAQ. The CDR3 consists of 17 residues. V lost 3 bases and J lost 0, with 17 bases in between. The CDR3 here is CASSFSRGGDMNTEAFF. CDR3 bases: TGTGCCAGCAGCTTTTCCCGGGGTGGAGACATGAACACTGAAGCTTTCTTT.

V is TRBV5-1 and J is TRBJ1-5; weak D call: TRBD1 (5 bases). The V end lost 4 bases, the J end lost 7 bases, and 18 bases lay between the germline ends. From germline, CDR1 is SGHRS and CDR2 YFSETQ. The CDR3 has 15 residues. This CDR3 is CASSAEAGWGQPQHF. The CDR3 DNA is TGCGCCAGCAGCGCCGAGGCGGGATGGGGCCAGCCCCAGCATTTT.

The V and J genes are TRBV28 and TRBJ2-2; the match to TRBD2 covers 11 bases. This CDR3 has 15 residues. The V segment lost 7 bases and the J segment 1 base; nucleotides outside the gene matches: 2. Germline V gene data show CDR1 as MDHEN and CDR2 as SYDVKM. The CDR3 protein is CASTLAGGNTGELFF. CDR3 coding DNA: TGTGCCAGCACTCTAGCGGGGGGGAACACCGGGGAGCTGTTTTTT. Full variable domain (missing parts from reference TRBV28 and TRBJ2-2): DVKVTQSSRYLVKRTGEKVFLECVQDMDHENMFWYRQDPGLGLRLIYFSYDVKMKEKGDIPEGYSVSREKKERFSLILESASTNQTSMYLCASTLAGGNTGELFFGEGSRLTVL.

The V call is TRBV10-3, the J call TRBJ1-1, with 9 bases aligning to TRBD1. V shed 6 bases, J shed 1 base, and the junction held 3 bases outside the gene matches. The CDR3 covers 14 residues. CDR1 and CDR2 (germline): ENHRY, SYGVKD. The CDR3 loop reads CAIRGTGPNTEAFF. The CDR3 DNA sequence: TGTGCCATCAGAGGGACAGGGCCGAACACTGAAGCTTTCTTT.

The chain has TRBV4-1 and TRBJ2-7; D not certain. Germline CDR1 and CDR2: MGHRA and YSYEKL. V was shortened by 2 bases and J by 1 base, with 6 bases between the two germline ends. CDR3 length: 13 residues. The CDR3 coding sequence is TGCGCCAGCAGCCAACTTCCTTCCTACGAGCAGTACTTC. As protein: CASSQLPSYEQYF.

The chain employs TRBV6-1 and TRBJ1-1, with 7 bases that match TRBD1. V lost 7 bases to trimming and J lost 1 base; unmatched junction nucleotides: 3. The CDR3 consists of 13 residues. CDR1 MNHNS and CDR2 SASEGT come from the germline V gene. In DNA form, the CDR3 reads TGTGCCAGCAAACAGGGGCGGAACACTGAAGCTTTCTTT. Protein: CASKQGRNTEAFF.

The sample holds a few counts of this clone. The rearrangement links TRBV5-4 to TRBJ2-5, with no clear D. The germline V gene encodes CDR1 SGHNT and CDR2 YYREEE (reference sequence). This CDR3 spans 13 amino acids. Trimming removed 2 bases from V and 4 bases from J, with 9 bases in between. The CDR3 is CASSFNRLETQYF. As DNA, the CDR3 is TGTGCCAGCAGCTTTAACAGATTAGAGACCCAGTACTTC.

The chain joins TRBV27 to TRBJ1-2; 9 bases match TRBD1. V lost 6 bases, J lost 7 bases, and 12 bases stayed unmatched. The CDR3 loop spans 15 amino acids. Germline V gives CDR1 MNHEY, CDR2 SMNVEV (reference sequence). DNA for the CDR3: TGTGCCAGCAGAAGTTTTGAACAGGGGGCGCTTGGCTACACCTTC. Its protein is CASRSFEQGALGYTF.

This clone appeared a few times. The V gene is TRBV9, the J gene TRBJ1-2; 8 nucleotides align to TRBD1. J lost 4 bases, V lost 4 bases, and 9 bases had no gene match. Germline CDR1 and CDR2: SGDLS and YYNGEE. CDR3 size: 15 residues. The CDR3 region is CASSPVGQGVYGYTF. The DNA for the CDR3 is TGTGCCAGCAGCCCGGTTGGACAGGGAGTCTATGGCTACACCTTC.

This clone was recorded a few times. The CDR3 DNA reads TGCGCCAGCAGTCAACTCTCGACAGGGGGGTCCTCTGGGGCCAACGTCCTGACTTTC. It translates to CASSQLSTGGSSGANVLTF. J is TRBJ2-6 and V is TRBV23-1; 9 nucleotides line up with TRBD1. TRBV23-1 counts as an open reading frame of uncertain function. This CDR3 spans 19 amino acids. The ends lost 2 bases at V and 0 bases at J; junction bases unmatched: 8.

The chain is built from TRBV7-3 and TRBJ2-5; 12 positions match TRBD1. Germline V gene lookup returns CDR1 SGHTA and CDR2 FQGTGA. The J segment lost 5 bases and the V segment lost 1 base, leaving 5 bases of the junction unmatched. The CDR3 covers 16 residues. The CDR3 spells CASSLMGQGAGETQYF. CDR3 DNA sequence: TGTGCCAGCAGCTTAATGGGACAGGGGGCTGGGGAGACCCAGTACTTC.

This clone was observed a few times. The chain recombines TRBV2 with TRBJ1-1; maybe TRBD1 (5 bases). CDR3 length: 14 amino acids. V shed 10 bases and J shed 7 bases, with 22 bases lying between them. Germline values: CDR1 SNHLY, CDR2 FYNNEI. The CDR3 region is CATSRDSGFNEAFF. As DNA, the CDR3 is TGTGCCACGTCCAGGGATTCCGGGTTTAATGAAGCTTTCTTT.

The chain carries TRBV6-5 and TRBJ2-3; D possibly corresponds to TRBD2 (6 bases). This CDR3 comprises 14 residues. The germline CDR1 and CDR2 sequences are MNHEY and SVGAGI. The ends were cut back, 0 bases at V and 3 bases at J, with 7 bases in the middle. The CDR3 coding sequence is TGTGCCAGCAGTTACTCGGCGGGGACAGATACGCAGTATTTT. Its protein product is CASSYSAGTDTQYF.

V usage is TRBV27 and J usage is TRBJ2-7, with 12 bases that match TRBD2. Losses at the gene ends were 4 bases for V and 4 bases for J; bases not matched to a gene: 5. The germline CDR1 and CDR2 sequences are MNHEY and SMNVEV (reference sequence). The length of the CDR3 is 15 residues. The CDR3, as DNA: TGTGCCAGCAGTTACGGACTAGCGGGGCGATACGAGCAGTACTTC. Residues: CASSYGLAGRYEQYF.